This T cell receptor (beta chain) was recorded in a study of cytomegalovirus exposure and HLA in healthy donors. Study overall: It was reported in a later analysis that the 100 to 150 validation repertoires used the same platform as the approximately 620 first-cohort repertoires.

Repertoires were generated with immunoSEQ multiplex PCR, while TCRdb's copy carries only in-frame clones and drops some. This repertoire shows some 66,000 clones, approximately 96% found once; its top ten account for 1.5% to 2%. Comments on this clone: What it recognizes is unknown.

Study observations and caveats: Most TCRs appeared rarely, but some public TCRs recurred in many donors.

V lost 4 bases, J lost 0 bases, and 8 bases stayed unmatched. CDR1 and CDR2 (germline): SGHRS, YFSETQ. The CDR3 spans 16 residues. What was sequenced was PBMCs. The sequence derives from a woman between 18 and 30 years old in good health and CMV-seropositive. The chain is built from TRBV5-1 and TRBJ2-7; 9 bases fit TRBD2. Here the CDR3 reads CASSEGFSGSSYEQYF. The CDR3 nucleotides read TGCGCCAGCAGCGAGGGATTTAGCGGGAGCTCCTACGAGCAGTACTTC. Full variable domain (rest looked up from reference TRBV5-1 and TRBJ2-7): KAGVTQTPRYLIKTRGQQVTLSCSPISGHRSVSWYQQTPGQGLQFLFEYFSETQRNKGNFPGRFSGRQFSNSRSEMNVSTLELGDSALYLCASSEGFSGSSYEQYFGPGTRLTVT.